The next 17 T cell receptor beta chains were all read from a single sample in a study of blood T cell repertoires in COVID-19. Profiling relied on immunoSEQ multiplex PCR, and the TCRdb table lists in-frame clones only, not all of them. The sample records over 55,000 clones, around 83% being singletons. The sample comprised peripheral blood. Source of these receptors: a man aged 50 to 59 with COVID-19, enrolled during active disease.

The sample holds a few counts of this clone. The chain is built from TRBV11-2 and TRBJ2-2; 7 positions agree with TRBD2. Losses at the gene ends were 1 base for V and 2 bases for J; bases not matched to a gene: 7. Germline V gives CDR1 SGHAT, CDR2 FQNNGV. The CDR3 consists of 17 residues. CDR3 coding DNA: TGTGCCAGCAGCTTAGGGCGTAGCGGGTTAAACACCGGGGAGCTGTTTTTT. Translation: CASSLGRSGLNTGELFF.

The gene calls are TRBV7-8 and TRBJ2-7; 12 bases match TRBD1. Germline loops: CDR1 SGHVS, CDR2 FQNEAQ. The CDR3 totals 13 residues. Trimming removed 5 bases from V and 12 bases from J; junction bases left unmatched: 8. In DNA form, the CDR3 reads TGTGCCAGCAGCCCTCGGGACAGGGGGCTTCGGTACTTC. The encoded protein is CASSPRDRGLRYF.

The CDR3 region is CASSFGQTRDTEAFF. CDR3 nucleotides: TGTGCCAGCAGCTTCGGACAGACTCGGGACACTGAAGCTTTCTTT. The rearrangement uses TRBV5-4 and TRBJ1-1; D perhaps matches TRBD1 (6 bases). The V end lost 2 bases, the J end lost 3 bases, and 14 bases lay between the germline ends. Germline CDR1 SGHNT, CDR2 YYREEE (reference sequence). The CDR3 has 15 amino acids.

The rearrangement uses TRBV29-1 and TRBJ2-2; 8 bases match TRBD2. V lost 5 bases to trimming and J lost 3 bases; unmatched junction nucleotides: 8. The CDR3 spans 15 residues. Germline assignment: CDR1 SQVTM and CDR2 ANQGSEA. CDR3 nucleotides: TGCAGCGTTCCACTAGCGGAGGGGGACACCGGGGAGCTGTTTTTT. This gives the protein CSVPLAEGDTGELFF.

This clone occurred a few times. The chain carries TRBV14 and TRBJ2-7, with 11 positions matching TRBD2. The CDR3 extends over 15 amino acids. The V and J ends lost 2 bases and 7 bases, in that order; junction bases with no gene match: 7. Germline V gene lookup returns CDR1 SGHDN and CDR2 FVKESK. CDR3 sequence: CASSQLQTSGKEQYF. The CDR3 region has the DNA TGTGCCAGCAGCCAACTCCAGACTAGCGGGAAGGAGCAGTACTTC.

The J gene is TRBJ2-1, the V gene TRBV2, with D uncertain. The germline V and J ends were trimmed by 2 bases and 7 bases, with 12 bases remaining between them. Germline-derived CDR1 and CDR2 are SNHLY and FYNNEI. The CDR3 extends over 14 amino acids. The CDR3 here is CASSEFGGTNEQFF. CDR3 in DNA: TGTGCCAGCAGTGAATTTGGCGGCACTAATGAGCAGTTCTTC.

The chain employs TRBV6-5 and TRBJ1-5; 7 bases fit TRBD1. This CDR3 spans 13 amino acids. V lost 6 bases to trimming and J lost 7 bases; unmatched junction nucleotides: 6. The germline gives CDR1 MNHEY, CDR2 SVGAGI. In nucleotides, the CDR3 is TGTGCCAGCAGGGAGGGGGCGGGACAGCCCCAGCATTTT. Its protein product is CASREGAGQPQHF.

V and J are TRBV4-2 and TRBJ2-5; a weak D match, TRBD2 (5 bases). This CDR3 comprises 19 residues. The V gene lost 1 base and the J gene lost 2 bases, with 23 bases spanning the gap. Germline loops: CDR1 LGHNA, CDR2 YNFKEQ. As DNA, the CDR3 is TGTGCCAGCAGCCAAGGGAAGGCTAGCAGACCATTGCTACAAGAGACCCAGTACTTC. Translating it yields CASSQGKASRPLLQETQYF.

CDR3 in amino acids: CASSVINRAGGDNEQFF. DNA of the CDR3: TGTGCCAGTAGCGTAATTAATAGGGCAGGGGGAGACAATGAGCAGTTCTTC. The chain links TRBV19 to TRBJ2-1; TRBD1 agrees at 7 bases. The CDR3 runs 17 residues. V was pared by 6 bases and J by 5 bases, with 16 bases of the junction left unmatched. Germline V gene lookup returns CDR1 LNHDA and CDR2 SQIVND (reference sequence). Complete variable domain (other parts from reference TRBV19 and TRBJ2-1): DGGITQSPKYLFRKEGQNVTLSCEQNLNHDAMYWYRQDPGQGLRLIYYSQIVNDFQKGDIAEGYSVSREKKESFPLTVTSAQKNPTAFYLCASSVINRAGGDNEQFFGPGTRLTVL.

The chain couples TRBV15 to TRBJ1-4, with 10 positions matching TRBD1. CDR1 and CDR2 (germline): LNHNV, YYDKDF (reference sequence). V gave up 5 bases and J gave up 6 bases; unmatched junction bases: 12. The length of the CDR3 is 17 residues. The CDR3 DNA follows: TGTGCCACCAGCTCCTCCGGGACAGGGGCGAGGGATGAAAAACTGTTTTTT. This encodes CATSSSGTGARDEKLFF.

This chain connects TRBV6-5 to TRBJ2-3; 12 bases align to TRBD2. CDR3 length: 14 residues. CDR1 and CDR2 (germline): MNHEY, SVGAGI. Trimming at V came to 7 bases and at J to 7 bases, leaving 6 bases not matched to a gene. CDR3 in amino acids: CASKSGLAGNTQYF. The CDR3, as DNA: TGTGCCAGCAAATCGGGACTAGCGGGTAATACGCAGTATTTT.

The gene calls are TRBV15 and TRBJ2-7, with D hard to call. Germline values: CDR1 LNHNV, CDR2 YYDKDF (reference sequence). This CDR3 has 12 residues. Deletions cut 0 bases from V and 4 bases from J, with 4 bases between. For the CDR3, the DNA is TGTGCCACCAGCAGAGACTCGTACGAGCAGTACTTC. As protein: CATSRDSYEQYF.

The chain recombines TRBV6-5 with TRBJ2-1, with a tentative D call TRBD1 (6 bases). The germline V and J ends were trimmed by 6 bases and 6 bases, with 12 bases remaining between them. The germline gives CDR1 MNHEY, CDR2 SVGAGI. CDR3 length: 13 amino acids. This CDR3 reads CASRADSINEQFF. CDR3 DNA: TGTGCCAGCAGAGCGGACAGCATCAATGAGCAGTTCTTC.

V usage is TRBV5-1 and J usage is TRBJ2-3; possible D gene TRBD1, 5 bases. The CDR3 is 15 amino acids. CDR1 and CDR2 from the germline V gene are SGHRS and YFSETQ. Trimming removed 7 bases at V and 2 bases at J, with 17 bases between. CDR3 sequence reads: CASRWGGSHTDTQYF. CDR3 nucleotide sequence: TGCGCCAGCCGGTGGGGCGGATCTCACACAGATACGCAGTATTTT. Full variable domain (rest looked up from reference TRBV5-1 and TRBJ2-3): KAGVTQTPRYLIKTRGQQVTLSCSPISGHRSVSWYQQTPGQGLQFLFEYFSETQRNKGNFPGRFSGRQFSNSRSEMNVSTLELGDSALYLCASRWGGSHTDTQYFGPGTRLTVL.

V gene TRBV5-1 combines with J gene TRBJ2-3; no reliable D call. The CDR3 loop spans 12 amino acids. Germline assignment: CDR1 SGHRS and CDR2 YFSETQ. Trimming took 2 bases from V and 4 from J, leaving 5 bases between them. The CDR3, as DNA: TGCGCCAGCAGCTTCGTCCCAGATACGCAGTATTTT. This codes for CASSFVPDTQYF.

V gene TRBV6-5 combines with J gene TRBJ2-7; possibly TRBD1 for D (5 bases). V dropped 5 bases and J dropped 4 bases, with 18 bases sitting between them. The germline CDR1 and CDR2 sequences are MNHEY and SVGAGI. CDR3 length: 15 amino acids. CDR3 nucleotide sequence: TGTGCCAGCAGTCTGCAGGGTGGCGATGTGTACGAGCAGTACTTC. This gives the protein CASSLQGGDVYEQYF.

The chain uses TRBV27 and TRBJ2-1, with TRBD1 identical over 7 bases. Unmatched junction bases numbered 9, after V lost 3 bases and J lost 7 bases. This CDR3 is 15 amino acids long. The germline CDR1 and CDR2 sequences are MNHEY and SMNVEV (reference sequence). In nucleotides, the CDR3 is TGTGCCAGCAGTTTCCGCCGGGACAGCCTTAATGAGCAGTTCTTC. Residues: CASSFRRDSLNEQFF.